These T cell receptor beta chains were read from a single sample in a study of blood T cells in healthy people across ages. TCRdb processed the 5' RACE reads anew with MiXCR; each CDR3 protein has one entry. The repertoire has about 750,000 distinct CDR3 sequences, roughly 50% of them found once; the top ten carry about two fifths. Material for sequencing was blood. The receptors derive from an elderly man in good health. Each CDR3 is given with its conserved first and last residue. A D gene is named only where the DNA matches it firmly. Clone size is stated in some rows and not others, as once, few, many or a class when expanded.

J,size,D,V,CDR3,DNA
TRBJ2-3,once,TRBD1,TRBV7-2,CASSSNRGLSTDTQYF,TGTGCCAGCAGCTCGAACAGGGGCCTTAGCACAGATACGCAGTATTTT
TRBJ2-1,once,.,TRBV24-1,CATTDPSTSNEQFF,TGTGCCACCACTGACCCCTCAACGTCCAATGAGCAGTTCTTC
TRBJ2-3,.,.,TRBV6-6,CASSYNRADTQYF,TGTGCCAGCAGTTACAACCGAGCAGATACGCAGTATTTT
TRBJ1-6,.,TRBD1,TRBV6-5,CASSYARTGSLSPLHF,TGTGCCAGCAGTTACGCAAGGACAGGGAGTTTATCACCCCTCCACTTT
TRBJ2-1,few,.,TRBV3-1,CASSQWIGSSYNEQFF,TGTGCCAGCAGCCAATGGATAGGAAGCTCCTACAATGAGCAGTTCTTC
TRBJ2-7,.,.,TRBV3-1,CASSQLLDLSSYEQYF,TGTGCCAGCAGCCAACTACTAGATCTAAGCTCCTACGAGCAGTACTTC
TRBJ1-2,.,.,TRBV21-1,CASSPFRDFDYGYTF,TGTGCCAGCAGTCCGTTCAGGGATTTCGACTATGGCTACACCTTC
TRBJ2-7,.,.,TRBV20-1,CSARDGGGLTYEQYF,TGCAGTGCTAGAGATGGTGGAGGATTAACCTACGAGCAGTACTTC
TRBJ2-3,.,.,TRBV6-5,CASSYEEADTQYF,TGTGCCAGCAGTTACGAGGAAGCAGATACGCAGTATTTT
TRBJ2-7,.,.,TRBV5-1,CASSYTGGTGDYEQYF,TGCGCCAGCAGTTATACGGGAGGGACAGGAGACTACGAGCAGTACTTC
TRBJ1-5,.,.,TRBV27,CASSSPQHF,TGTGCCAGCAGTTCCCCCCAGCATTTT
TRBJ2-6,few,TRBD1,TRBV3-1,CASSPWTGNPGANVLTF,TGTGCCAGCAGCCCCTGGACAGGGAACCCTGGGGCCAACGTCCTGACTTTC
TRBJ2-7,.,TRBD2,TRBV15,CATSRGSSGTGLYNEQYF,TGTGCCACCAGCAGAGGATCCAGCGGGACGGGACTTTACAATGAGCAGTACTTC
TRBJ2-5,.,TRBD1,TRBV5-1,CASNRQGAEETQYF,TGCGCCAGCAACCGACAGGGGGCAGAGGAGACCCAGTACTTC
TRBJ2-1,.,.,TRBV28,CASSVGNHEQFF,TGTGCCAGCAGCGTGGGGAACCATGAGCAGTTCTTC
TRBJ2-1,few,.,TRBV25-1,CASSDTTSHYNEQFF,TGTGCCAGCAGTGATACAACTAGTCATTACAATGAGCAGTTCTTC
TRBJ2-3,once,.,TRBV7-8,CASSLLLQVSTDTQYF,TGTGCCAGCAGCTTGTTATTACAGGTCAGCACAGATACGCAGTATTTT
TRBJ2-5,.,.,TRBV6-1,CASIRKGGETQYF,TGTGCCAGCATACGAAAAGGTGGGGAGACCCAGTACTTC
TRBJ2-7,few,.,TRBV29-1,CSVENGRENEQYF,TGCAGCGTTGAAAACGGGAGAGAGAATGAGCAGTACTTC
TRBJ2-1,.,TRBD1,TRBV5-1,CASSSGQAASSYNEQFF,TGCGCCAGCAGCTCCGGACAGGCTGCAAGCTCCTACAATGAGCAGTTCTTC
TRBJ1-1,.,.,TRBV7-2,CASSSDSARNTEAFF,TGTGCCAGCAGCTCCGACAGCGCACGGAACACTGAAGCTTTCTTT
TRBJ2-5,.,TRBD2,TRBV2,CASRILAGAGETQYF,TGTGCCAGCAGGATACTAGCGGGAGCCGGGGAGACCCAGTACTTC
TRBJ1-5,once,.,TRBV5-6,CASSRTQGNNQPQHF,TGTGCCAGCAGCCGCACACAGGGCAACAATCAGCCCCAGCATTTT